This T cell receptor (beta chain) was profiled in a study of glioma-infiltrating T cells after dendritic cell vaccination. About the study: Patients received three intradermal dendritic cell vaccine injections at biweekly intervals.

The sample's time point: after dendritic cell vaccination, including at tumor progression/relapse. Selection required adequate fresh-frozen tumor tissue plus more than two years' survival data. Comment on this clone: An end of the junction does not agree with germline; a read error may underlie this.

The immunoSEQ assay amplified TCRB CDR3 from up to 2 ug DNA. Only in-frame clones appear in the TCRdb table, and some are missing; sequencing was by immunoSEQ multiplex PCR. The sample yields almost 90,000 clones, roughly four fifths seen once. CDR1 LNHDA and CDR2 SQIVND come from the germline V gene (reference sequence). This CDR3 has 15 residues. This material consisted of blood, taken after dendritic cell vaccination. The genes are TRBV19 and TRBJ2-5; 9 bases are a match to TRBD1. The sequence came from a human donor with glioblastoma. This CDR3 reads CASNAGQGFQETQYF. CDR3 DNA: TGTGCAAGTAACGCGGGACAGGGCTTCCAAGAGACCCAGTACTTC.